This T cell receptor (beta chain) was recovered during a study of graft-versus-host responses after intestinal transplantation. Study-level information: Each recipient received a multivisceral, liver-intestinal, or isolated intestinal graft. Each recipient received anti-thymocyte globulin induction, then tacrolimus and steroids for three to four years. Notes on the study in general: Researchers found GvH clones in recipient marrow, and some showed up first in ileum or blood. Levels of circulating GvH clones at their peak were associated with early post-transplant HvG declines.

CDR3 length: 16 amino acids. Per the germline V gene, CDR1 is SGDLS and CDR2 is YYNGEE. V shed 2 bases, J shed 0 bases, and the junction held 4 bases outside the gene matches. The data were produced by immunoSEQ multiplex PCR, yet TCRdb's version contains in-frame clones alone and is incomplete. The data hold about 66,000 clones, with roughly 91% observed a single time. Concerning this clone itself: Its target is unknown. This CDR3 is also generated by other DNA sequences in the sample.

This TCR was recovered from a human donor who received an intestinal transplant. The chain uses TRBV9 and TRBJ2-3; 9 nucleotides line up with TRBD2. Sequenced here: unstimulated CD8+ T cells sorted from spleen or lymph node cells, sampled before intestinal transplant. DNA for the CDR3: TGTGCCAGCAGCGTCGGGGCGGGGGGGAGCACAGATACGCAGTATTTT. Translating it yields CASSVGAGGSTDTQYF.